Below, 3 T cell receptor beta chains from the same sample are listed, as sequenced in a study of shared clonotypes between healthy human individuals. Profiled with immunoSEQ multiplex PCR; TCRdb holds only in-frame clones, not every one. The table lists about 2 million clones, 85% to 95% of them singletons. The sequencing input was naive CD4+ T cells sorted from blood. Subset meaning: CD45RA+ positively selected. Every receptor here comes from a man aged 18 to 29 in good health.

The CDR3 sequence: CASVPGQLPYEQYF. CDR3 in DNA: TGTGCCAGTGTCCCGGGACAGCTACCTTACGAGCAGTACTTC. This sequence joins TRBV28 and TRBJ2-7, with 7 bases identical to TRBD1. V dropped 9 bases and J dropped 4; count of bases not matched to a gene: 12. The germline V gene has CDR1 MDHEN and CDR2 SYDVKM. The CDR3 is made up of 14 amino acids.

V gene TRBV10-3 combines with J gene TRBJ2-7, with 7 bases fitting TRBD2. Germline CDR1 and CDR2: ENHRY and SYGVKD. V shed 4 bases and J 2 bases; nucleotides not matched to a gene: 8. CDR3 length: 15 amino acids. The CDR3 here is CAISGPAGQTYEQYF. The DNA of the CDR3 is TGTGCCATCAGTGGTCCAGCGGGGCAGACCTACGAGCAGTACTTC.

J is TRBJ2-3 and V is TRBV7-9; D ambiguous. The germline CDR1 and CDR2 sequences are SEHNR and FQNEAQ (reference sequence). Trimming took off 3 bases at V and 0 bases at J, with 10 bases between the two ends. CDR3 length: 15 amino acids. CDR3 protein: CASSFDWFSTDTQYF. The CDR3 region has the DNA TGTGCCAGCAGCTTTGACTGGTTCAGCACAGATACGCAGTATTTT.